The entry below describes one T cell receptor beta chain. The antigen is unknown. This CDR3 has 13 amino acids. Trimming left V 8 bases short and J 0 bases short, with 11 bases between. The V gene's germline CDR1 is MNHEY and CDR2 SMNVEV (reference sequence). The data were obtained in a study of a mutant IDH1 vaccine in newly diagnosed glioma. Time point specified: week 47, end of study. In the vaccine, a single dose held 300 ug of the mutant IDH1 20-mer peptide, along with topical imiquimod. Patients underwent eight vaccinations, which took place in weeks 1, 3, 5, 7, 11, 15, 19 and 23. Here immunoSEQ multiplex PCR was the method, and the copy in TCRdb shows in-frame clones only, minus some. The data contain 50,000 to 65,000 clones, around 83% of them singletons.

The TCR originated in a woman in her forties or fifties with glioma. Sample: PBMCs, taken from a glioma patient whose treatment included an IDH1 peptide vaccine. The rearrangement uses TRBV27 and TRBJ2-7, with a possible D match to TRBD2 (5 bases). CDR3: CASGWERSYEQYF. DNA of the CDR3: TGTGCCAGCGGGTGGGAGCGCTCCTACGAGCAGTACTTC.